The entry below describes one T cell receptor (beta chain). Its cognate antigen is unknown. This specimen belongs to a study of cytomegalovirus exposure and HLA in healthy donors. Study observations and caveats: The tendency of first-cohort TCR clusters to co-occur in the 100 to 150 validation repertoires emerged from a later analysis. Reports showed the classifier diagnosing cytomegalovirus status with high specificity and sensitivity. Associated with cytomegalovirus, according to the listing, were some 180 TCR beta chains.

TCRdb's copy holds only in-frame clones and misses some; the assay was immunoSEQ multiplex PCR. The sample includes some 83,000 clones, around 94% of them seen just once. Donors came from a validation cohort of 90 to 150 subjects, distinct from the first 666-subject cohort. V gave up 7 bases and J gave up 5 bases; unmatched junction bases: 9. The CDR3 extends over 14 amino acids. Germline V gene lookup returns CDR1 MNHNS and CDR2 SASEGT. Sequenced material: PBMCs. V is TRBV6-1 and J is TRBJ2-5; 8 nucleotides match TRBD1. The source is a woman aged 18 to 35 in good health and CMV-seropositive. CDR3 sequence reads: CASTKDRVYETQYF. For the CDR3, the DNA is TGTGCCAGCACTAAGGACAGGGTTTACGAGACCCAGTACTTC.